These 10 T cell receptor beta chains came from one sample sequenced in a study of T-cell memory formation after mild COVID-19. TCRdb processed the 5' RACE reads anew with MiXCR; each CDR3 protein has one entry. The table lists approximately 390,000 distinct CDR3 sequences, about 17% of them singletons. Source material: PBMCs or a T cell subset sorted from them (not recorded which). The receptors come from a man between 18 and 29 years old who had mild COVID-19 (a few samples of this study predate the infection). Cell type and time point are not known.

The V gene is TRBV15, the J gene TRBJ1-4; unclear D gene. The germline V gene has CDR1 LNHNV and CDR2 YYDKDF (reference sequence). The CDR3 consists of 18 residues. The ends were cut back, 0 bases at V and 3 bases at J, with 17 bases in the middle. CDR3 protein: CATSRDRARGLANEKLFF. CDR3 DNA: TGTGCCACCAGCAGAGATCGGGCGCGTGGGTTGGCTAATGAAAAACTGTTTTTT.

This clonotype was observed a few times. V and J are TRBV7-2 and TRBJ2-1; 8 bases fit TRBD1. Germline CDR1 and CDR2: SGHTA and FQGNSA. Unmatched junction bases numbered 8, after V lost 5 bases and J lost 5 bases. The CDR3 consists of 15 residues. The CDR3 coding sequence is TGTGCCAGCAGCCCTCAGGGGGCCCCCAACAATGAGCAGTTCTTC. It codes for CASSPQGAPNNEQFF.

This clonotype was detected a few times. The genes are TRBV6-5 and TRBJ2-3; the D gene is possibly TRBD1 (6 bases). The CDR3 is 16 amino acids. Per germline, CDR1 MNHEY and CDR2 SVGAGI. The V gene lost 0 bases and the J gene lost 4 bases, with 14 bases spanning the gap. The CDR3 nucleotides are TGTGCCAGCAGTTACTCCGGGACAATAACCGCAGATACGCAGTATTTT. Translated, it gives CASSYSGTITADTQYF.

J is TRBJ2-1 and V is TRBV5-6; 10 nucleotides align to TRBD2. Germline CDR1 reads SGHDT; CDR2 reads YYEEEE. V shed 5 bases and J 5 bases; nucleotides not matched to a gene: 28. The CDR3 covers 22 residues. The DNA of the CDR3 is TGTGCCAGCAGGAGCTACATCAGAGGCGAGGGGCCTAGCGGGGGTACAAACAATGAGCAGTTCTTC. As protein: CASRSYIRGEGPSGGTNNEQFF.

The chain combines TRBV4-2 with TRBJ1-2, with D unclear. This CDR3 comprises 15 residues. Between the trimmed V and J ends, which lost 0 bases and 6 bases, there was a span of 14 bases. CDR1 is LGHNA, CDR2 YNFKEQ, per germline. The CDR3 sequence: CASSQDRSGVNGYTF. The CDR3 nucleotides read TGTGCCAGCAGCCAAGATCGGAGTGGGGTTAATGGCTACACCTTC.

There are many counts of this clonotype. The V gene is TRBV7-6, the J gene TRBJ2-7, with D perhaps matching TRBD1 (6 bases). Germline V gene sequence: CDR1 SGHVS, CDR2 FNYEAQ. The CDR3 extends over 14 amino acids. The V end was cut by 5 bases, the J end by 5 bases, with 16 bases between. The CDR3 reads CASSTTTGPHEQYF. CDR3 coding DNA: TGTGCCAGCAGCACCACGACAGGCCCCCACGAGCAGTACTTC.

This rearrangement joins TRBV5-1 to TRBJ1-4; unclear D gene. Germline-derived CDR1 and CDR2 are SGHRS and YFSETQ. Deletions cut 0 bases from V and 8 bases from J, with 14 bases between. The CDR3 is 15 residues long. The CDR3 reads CASSLENEPSEKLFF. In nucleotides, the CDR3 is TGCGCCAGCAGCTTGGAGAACGAGCCGTCCGAAAAACTGTTTTTT.

This clonotype was seen a handful of times. Written as DNA, the CDR3 is TGTGCCAGCAGTTACTCGAGGGGATACACTGAAGCTTTCTTT. Translated, it gives CASSYSRGYTEAFF. V and J are TRBV6-5 and TRBJ1-1; D is perhaps TRBD1 (5 bases). Per the germline V gene, CDR1 is MNHEY and CDR2 is SVGAGI. This CDR3 contains 14 residues. Trimming pared 0 bases from V and 3 bases from J, leaving 8 bases between.

The genes are TRBV3-1 and TRBJ2-5; no reliable D call. Germline assignment: CDR1 LGHDT and CDR2 YNNKEL (reference sequence). V was trimmed by 1 base and J by 2 bases, leaving 11 bases between them. The CDR3 has 15 amino acids. The CDR3 DNA follows: TGTGCCAGCAGCCAAGGTTCGGCAGTTCAAGAGACCCAGTACTTC. It codes for CASSQGSAVQETQYF.

This chain joins TRBV7-8 and TRBJ2-1; 13 nucleotides match TRBD2. Per the germline V gene, CDR1 is SGHVS and CDR2 is FQNEAQ. The V segment lost 5 bases and the J segment 4 bases; nucleotides outside the gene matches: 5. This CDR3 has 16 amino acids. The DNA of the CDR3 is TGTGCCAGCAGCCCAGGGACTAGCGGGACGTACAATGAGCAGTTCTTC. Translated: CASSPGTSGTYNEQFF.